This TCR beta chain was sequenced for a study of cytomegalovirus exposure and HLA in healthy donors. V dropped 4 bases and J dropped 0 bases, with 9 bases sitting between them. The CDR3 contains 13 residues. Germline CDR1 is SQVTM and CDR2 is ANQGSEA. The study ran its PCR with 60 Vbeta and 13 Jbeta primers. Sequenced by immunoSEQ multiplex PCR; TCRdb stores in-frame clones only, minus some. Of around 120,000 clones listed, roughly 88% are singletons. This clonotype was sampled from a man aged 50 to 60 in good health and CMV-seronegative. The chain combines TRBV29-1 with TRBJ1-2; tentative D call: TRBD1 (5 bases). Sequencing input: PBMCs. The CDR3 loop is CSVVEQANYGYTF. Here the CDR3 DNA reads TGCAGCGTTGTTGAACAGGCTAACTATGGCTACACCTTC.